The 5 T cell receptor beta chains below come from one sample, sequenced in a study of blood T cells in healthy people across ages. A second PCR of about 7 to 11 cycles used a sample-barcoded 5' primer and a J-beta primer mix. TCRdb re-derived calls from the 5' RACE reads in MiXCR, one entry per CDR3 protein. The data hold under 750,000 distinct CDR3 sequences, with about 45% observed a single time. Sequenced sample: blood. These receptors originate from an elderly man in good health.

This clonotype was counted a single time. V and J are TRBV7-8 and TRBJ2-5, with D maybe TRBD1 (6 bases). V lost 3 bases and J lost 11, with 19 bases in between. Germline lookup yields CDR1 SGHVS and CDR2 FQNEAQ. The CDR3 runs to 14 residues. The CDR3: CASSLGATGNEQYF. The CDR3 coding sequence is TGTGCCAGCAGCTTGGGGGCGACGGGGAATGAGCAGTACTTC.

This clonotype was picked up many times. The CDR3 DNA sequence: TGTGCCAGTGGCGGAGACGAAAACATTCAGTACTTC. Protein product: CASGGDENIQYF. The chain is built from TRBV2 and TRBJ2-4; D remains ambiguous. This CDR3 spans 12 amino acids. Trimming cost V 9 bases and J 5 bases, with 11 bases left between them. The germline CDR1 and CDR2 sequences are SNHLY and FYNNEI. The whole variable domain, remainder taken from reference TRBV2 and TRBJ2-4, is EPEVTQTPSHQVTQMGQEVILRCVPISNHLYFYWYRQILGQKVEFLVSFYNNEISEKSEIFDDQFSVERPDGSNFTLKIRSTKLEDSAMYFCASGGDENIQYFGAGTRLSVL.

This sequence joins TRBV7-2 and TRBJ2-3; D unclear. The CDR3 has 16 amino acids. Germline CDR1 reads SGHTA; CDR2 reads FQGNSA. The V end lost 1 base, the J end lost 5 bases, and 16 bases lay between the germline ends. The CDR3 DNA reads TGTGCCAGCAGCTTAGTGATTGGTCCAGTGGGAGATACGCAGTATTTT. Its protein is CASSLVIGPVGDTQYF.

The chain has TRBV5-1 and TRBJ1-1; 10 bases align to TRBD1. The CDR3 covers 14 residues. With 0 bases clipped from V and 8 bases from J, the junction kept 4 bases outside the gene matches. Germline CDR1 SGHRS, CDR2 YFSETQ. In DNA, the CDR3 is TGCGCCAGCAGCTTGGTCGGGACAGGGGAGGAAGCTTTCTTT. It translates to CASSLVGTGEEAFF. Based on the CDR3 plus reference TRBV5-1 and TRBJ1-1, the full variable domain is KAGVTQTPRYLIKTRGQQVTLSCSPISGHRSVSWYQQTPGQGLQFLFEYFSETQRNKGNFPGRFSGRQFSNSRSEMNVSTLELGDSALYLCASSLVGTGEEAFFGQGTRLTVV.

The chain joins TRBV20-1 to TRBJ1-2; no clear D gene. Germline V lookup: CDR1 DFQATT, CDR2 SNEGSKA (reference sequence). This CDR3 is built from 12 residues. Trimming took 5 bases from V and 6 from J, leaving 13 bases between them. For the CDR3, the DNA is TGCAGTGCTGGGGAGTCATTCAATGGCTACACCTTC. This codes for CSAGESFNGYTF.